This entry features one T cell receptor (beta chain) sequence. The V end lost 7 bases, the J end lost 5 bases, and 17 bases lay between the germline ends. CDR1 and CDR2 (germline): SNHLY, FYNNEI. The CDR3 has 14 residues. Sequencing used immunoSEQ multiplex PCR; TCRdb keeps in-frame clones, though not all of them. This sample has 90,000 or so clones, with about 83% found just once. This specimen belongs to a study of glioma-infiltrating T cells after dendritic cell vaccination. None of the glioblastoma patients had an isocitrate dehydrogenase mutation. The sample consisted of blood, taken before dendritic cell vaccination. This chain connects TRBV2 to TRBJ1-2, with D maybe TRBD1 (6 bases). The clonotype was recovered from a human donor with glioblastoma. The DNA for the CDR3 is TGTGCCAGCACCATAACAGGGTCAGGGTATGGCTACACCTTC. Translation gives CASTITGSGYGYTF.